The T cell receptor beta chain described here comes from a study of blood T cell repertoires in COVID-19. The CDR3 totals 15 residues. V lost 6 bases and J lost 2; bases outside the gene matches: 7. The germline gives CDR1 LNHDA, CDR2 SQIVND (reference sequence). Study processing details: By means of reference gene primer amplification, nucleated cell counts were estimated. The method was immunoSEQ multiplex PCR; TCRdb's version includes in-frame clones alone and lacks a portion of them. From that table come the V and J calls and clone size; the DNA was used to work out D and trimming. The sample holds 150,000 to 200,000 clones, more than 85% seen once.

The specimen sequenced was peripheral blood. The rearrangement uses TRBV19 and TRBJ2-5; TRBD2 agrees at 9 bases. This TCR derives from an older woman with COVID-19, enrolled during active disease. The CDR3 sequence: CASRRMAGGQETQYF. CDR3 DNA sequence: TGTGCCAGTAGGAGAATGGCGGGGGGGCAAGAGACCCAGTACTTC.